This TCR beta chain was profiled in a study of OX40 agonist ivuxolimab in advanced cancers. Background on the study: One hepatocellular carcinoma and two cutaneous melanoma patients partially responded.

V dropped 3 bases and J dropped 0; count of bases not matched to a gene: 14. The CDR3 is 21 amino acids. Looked up from germline, CDR1 is SGDLS and CDR2 is YYNGEE. A remark on this clone: Its matching antigen is unknown.

Some clones are missing from TCRdb's copy, which holds only in-frame ones; the method was immunoSEQ multiplex PCR. The sample yields 20,000 to 25,000 clones, over 75% seen once. Study observations and caveats: On average, a greater number of expanded clones characterised CD8+ T cells relative to CD4+. CD4+ and CD8+ T cells in blood underwent clonal expansion by week 6 at 0.1 to 3.0 mg/kg.

This TCR derives from an adult with an advanced solid tumor such as melanoma, head and neck, liver or kidney cancer. The sample was CD4+ or CD8+ T cells sorted from blood, taken in a trial of the OX40 agonist ivuxolimab. This rearrangement joins TRBV9 to TRBJ2-1, with TRBD2 identical over 14 bases. The CDR3 bases are TGTGCCAGCAGCGGCCAGACTGGGACTAGCGGGAGTCCAAGCTCCTACAATGAGCAGTTCTTC. Translating it yields CASSGQTGTSGSPSSYNEQFF.